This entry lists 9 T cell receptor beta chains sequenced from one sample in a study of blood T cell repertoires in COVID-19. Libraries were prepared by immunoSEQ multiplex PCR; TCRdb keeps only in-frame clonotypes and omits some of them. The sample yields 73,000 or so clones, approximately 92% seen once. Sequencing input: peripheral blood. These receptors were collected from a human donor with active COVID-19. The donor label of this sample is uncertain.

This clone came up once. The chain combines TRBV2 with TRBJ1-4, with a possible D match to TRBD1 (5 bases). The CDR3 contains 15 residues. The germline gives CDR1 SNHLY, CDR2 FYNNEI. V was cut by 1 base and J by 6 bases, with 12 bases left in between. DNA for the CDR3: TGTGCCAGCAGTGAAGGGGGCGTGGGCTATGAAAAACTGTTTTTT. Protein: CASSEGGVGYEKLFF.

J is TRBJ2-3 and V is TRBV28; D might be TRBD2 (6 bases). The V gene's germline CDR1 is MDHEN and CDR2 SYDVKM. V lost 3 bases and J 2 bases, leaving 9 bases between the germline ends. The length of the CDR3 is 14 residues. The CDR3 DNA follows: TGTGCCAGCAGTTTCCGGACTACCACAGATACGCAGTATTTT. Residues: CASSFRTTTDTQYF.

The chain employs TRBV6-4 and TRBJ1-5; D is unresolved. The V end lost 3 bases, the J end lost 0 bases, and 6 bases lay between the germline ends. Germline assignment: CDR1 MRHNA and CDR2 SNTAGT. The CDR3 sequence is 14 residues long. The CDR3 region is CASSEQSSNQPQHF. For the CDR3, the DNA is TGTGCCAGCAGTGAACAGAGTAGCAATCAGCCCCAGCATTTT.

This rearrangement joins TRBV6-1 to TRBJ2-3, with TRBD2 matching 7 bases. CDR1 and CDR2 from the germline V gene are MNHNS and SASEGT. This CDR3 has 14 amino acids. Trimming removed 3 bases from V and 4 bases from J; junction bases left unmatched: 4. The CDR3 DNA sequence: TGTGCCAGCAGTGATGGGGGGGGACCAGATACGCAGTATTTT. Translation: CASSDGGGPDTQYF.

The CDR3 loop reads CASSYGGFTETQYF. The CDR3 DNA sequence: TGTGCCAGCAGTTACGGCGGATTTACAGAGACCCAGTACTTC. This sequence joins TRBV6-6 and TRBJ2-5; no firm D call. Germline V gives CDR1 MNHNY, CDR2 SVGAGI (reference sequence). This CDR3 contains 14 residues. V lost 2 bases and J lost 4, with 11 bases in between.

This CDR3 is CASRRTETYEQYF. The CDR3 DNA sequence: TGTGCCAGTAGGCGGACAGAGACCTACGAGCAGTACTTC. The J gene is TRBJ2-7, the V gene TRBV19, with a weak D call TRBD1 (6 bases). The CDR3 is 13 amino acids. V lost 6 bases and J 2 bases, leaving 11 bases between the germline ends. Germline loops: CDR1 LNHDA, CDR2 SQIVND (reference sequence).

The CDR3 is CASSGGNSRSQETQYF. The CDR3 region has the DNA TGTGCCAGCAGCGGCGGTAATTCGAGGAGCCAAGAGACCCAGTACTTC. The rearrangement uses TRBV9 and TRBJ2-5; D is undetermined. V was shortened by 3 bases and J by 1 base, with 16 bases between the two germline ends. In germline, CDR1 is SGDLS, CDR2 YYNGEE. This CDR3 spans 16 amino acids.

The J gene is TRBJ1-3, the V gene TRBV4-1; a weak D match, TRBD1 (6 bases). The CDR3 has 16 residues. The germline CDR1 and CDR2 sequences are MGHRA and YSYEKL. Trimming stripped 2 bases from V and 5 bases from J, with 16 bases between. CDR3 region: CASSQSGDIRRNTIYF. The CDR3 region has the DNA TGCGCCAGCAGCCAATCCGGGGACATCCGGCGAAACACCATATATTTT.

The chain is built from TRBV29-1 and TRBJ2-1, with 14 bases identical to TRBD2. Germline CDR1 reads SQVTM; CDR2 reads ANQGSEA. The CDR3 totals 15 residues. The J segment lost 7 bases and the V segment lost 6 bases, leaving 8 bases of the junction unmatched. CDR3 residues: CSVPGLAGVRNEQFF. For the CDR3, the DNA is TGCAGCGTCCCGGGACTAGCGGGAGTAAGGAATGAGCAGTTCTTC.